This T cell receptor (beta chain) was captured in a study of blood T cell repertoires in COVID-19. Study information: PBMCs, B-cell-depleted T cells, or T cells provided the cDNA or gDNA that made up the material.

Per the original methods: Estimated nucleated cell counts came from reference gene primer amplification. Produced via immunoSEQ multiplex PCR; TCRdb's table is partial and in-frame only. For V, J and clone size, that table is used; D and trimming come from the DNA. The profile shows some 330,000 clones, 65% to 90% of them singletons. This CDR3 spans 16 amino acids. Trimming removed 2 bases from V and 4 bases from J, with 15 bases in between. CDR1 SGDLS and CDR2 YYNGEE come from the germline V gene. Two negative PCRs, clearance, or symptom resolution had been documented for recovered Cohort 3 donors. The source is a man younger than 40 who had recovered from COVID-19. Sequences were obtained from PBMCs or T cells enriched from blood (not recorded which). The chain employs TRBV9 and TRBJ1-4; no definite D call. The CDR3 spells CASSVSAEGYNEKLFF. The CDR3 nucleotides are TGTGCCAGCAGCGTTTCGGCAGAGGGTTATAATGAAAAACTGTTTTTT.